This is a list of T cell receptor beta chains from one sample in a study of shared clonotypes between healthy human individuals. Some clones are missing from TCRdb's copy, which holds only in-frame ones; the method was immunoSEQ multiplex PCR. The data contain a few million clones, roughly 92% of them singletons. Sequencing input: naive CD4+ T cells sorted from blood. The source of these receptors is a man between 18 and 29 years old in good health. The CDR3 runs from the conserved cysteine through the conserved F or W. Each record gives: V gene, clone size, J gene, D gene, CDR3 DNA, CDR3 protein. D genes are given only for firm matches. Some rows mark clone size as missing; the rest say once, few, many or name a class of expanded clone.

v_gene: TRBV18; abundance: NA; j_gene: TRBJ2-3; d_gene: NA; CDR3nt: TGTGCCAGCTCATCACGATCTAGCTTTCCTAGCACAGATACGCAGTATTTT; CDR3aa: CASSSRSSFPSTDTQYF
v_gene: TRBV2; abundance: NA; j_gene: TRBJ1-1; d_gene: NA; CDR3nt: TGTGCCAGCCTCTTGGGAGGGAACACTGAAGCTTTCTTT; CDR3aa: CASLLGGNTEAFF
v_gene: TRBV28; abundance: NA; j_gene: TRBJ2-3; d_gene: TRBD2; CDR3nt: TGTGCCAGCAGCCGTAGCGGGGGGGGGACAGATACGCAGTATTTT; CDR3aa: CASSRSGGGTDTQYF
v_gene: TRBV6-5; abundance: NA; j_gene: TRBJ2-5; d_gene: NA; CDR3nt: TGTGCCAGCAGTTACCTGGCAGGACAAGAGACCCAGTACTTC; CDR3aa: CASSYLAGQETQYF
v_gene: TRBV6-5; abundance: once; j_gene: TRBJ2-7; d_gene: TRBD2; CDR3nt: TGTGCCAGCAGTTCCCGCCAGACTAGCGGGAGTAACGAGCAGTACTTC; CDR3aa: CASSSRQTSGSNEQYF
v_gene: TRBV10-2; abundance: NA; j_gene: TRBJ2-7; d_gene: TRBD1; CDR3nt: TGCGCCAGCAGAAGGACCGGACAGGTTAAGGAGCAGTACTTC; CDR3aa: CASRRTGQVKEQYF
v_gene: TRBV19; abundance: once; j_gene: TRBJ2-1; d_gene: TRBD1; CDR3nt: TGTGCCAGTAGGACAGGGGAAGATGAGCAGTTCTTC; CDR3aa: CASRTGEDEQFF
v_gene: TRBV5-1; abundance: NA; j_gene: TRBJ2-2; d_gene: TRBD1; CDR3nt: TGCGCCAGCAGTTCCGGGACAGGGACCGGGGAGCTGTTTTTT; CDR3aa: CASSSGTGTGELFF
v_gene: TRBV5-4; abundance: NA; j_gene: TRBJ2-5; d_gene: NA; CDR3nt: TGTGCCAGCAGCTTGGGTGGTTCGGGGACCCAGTACTTC; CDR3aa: CASSLGGSGTQYF
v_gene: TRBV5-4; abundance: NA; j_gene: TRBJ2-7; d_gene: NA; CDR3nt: TGTGCCAGCAGCAGACCGGGCGGCTACTACGAGCAGTACTTC; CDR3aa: CASSRPGGYYEQYF
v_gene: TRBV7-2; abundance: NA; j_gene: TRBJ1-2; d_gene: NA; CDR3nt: TGTGCCAGCAGCACCCAAGGGGTTTCTTATGGCTACACCTTC; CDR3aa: CASSTQGVSYGYTF
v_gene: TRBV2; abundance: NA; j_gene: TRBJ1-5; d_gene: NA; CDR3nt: TGTGCCAGCAGGAAGGAAGTACAAAGTCAGCCCCAGCATTTT; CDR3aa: CASRKEVQSQPQHF
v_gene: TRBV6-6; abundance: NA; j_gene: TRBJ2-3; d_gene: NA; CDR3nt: TGTGCCAGCAGTTACAATTCAGATACGCAGTATTTT; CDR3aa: CASSYNSDTQYF
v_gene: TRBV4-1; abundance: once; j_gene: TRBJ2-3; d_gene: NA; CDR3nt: TGCGCCAGCAGCCAAGATAGGAGCACAGATACGCAGTATTTT; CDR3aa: CASSQDRSTDTQYF
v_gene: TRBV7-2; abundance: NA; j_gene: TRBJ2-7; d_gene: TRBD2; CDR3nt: TGTGCCAGCAGCGGGACTAGCGGGATCGGCGAGCAGTACTTC; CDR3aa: CASSGTSGIGEQYF
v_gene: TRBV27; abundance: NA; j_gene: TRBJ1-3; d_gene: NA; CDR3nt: TGTGCCAGCAGCTCCGGACGCTCTGGAAACACCATATATTTT; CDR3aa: CASSSGRSGNTIYF
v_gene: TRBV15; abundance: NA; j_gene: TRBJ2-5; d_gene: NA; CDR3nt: TGTGCCACCAGCAGAGATGGGGGCTCGGAGACCCAGTACTTC; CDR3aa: CATSRDGGSETQYF
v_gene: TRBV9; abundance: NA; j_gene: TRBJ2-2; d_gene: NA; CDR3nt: TGTGCCAGCAGCGTGTGGGCCGCCAGCAACACCGGGGAGCTGTTTTTT; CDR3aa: CASSVWAASNTGELFF
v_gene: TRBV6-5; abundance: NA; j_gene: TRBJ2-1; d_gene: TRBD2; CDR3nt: TGTGCCAGCAGTTACTCCTTCGGGGCGGGAGTCTCTGAGCAGTTCTTC; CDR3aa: CASSYSFGAGVSEQFF
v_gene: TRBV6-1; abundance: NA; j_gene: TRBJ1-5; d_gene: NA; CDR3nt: TGTGCCAGCAGTACCACCCGACCCTGGGGTCAGCCCCAGCATTTT; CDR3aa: CASSTTRPWGQPQHF
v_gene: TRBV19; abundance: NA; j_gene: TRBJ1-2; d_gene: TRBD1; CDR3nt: TGTGCCAGTAGTCTGATCCCGACAGGGAAGGTATATGGCTACACCTTC; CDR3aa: CASSLIPTGKVYGYTF
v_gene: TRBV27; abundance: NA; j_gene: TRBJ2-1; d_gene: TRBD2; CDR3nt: TGTGCACCTATAGGGGCTAGCGGGACCTACAATGAGCAGTTCTTC; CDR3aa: CAPIGASGTYNEQFF
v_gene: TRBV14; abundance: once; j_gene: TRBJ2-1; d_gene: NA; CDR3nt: TGTGCCAGCAGCCAAGATCAGCTAGGTTTAACCAATGAGCAGTTCTTC; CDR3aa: CASSQDQLGLTNEQFF
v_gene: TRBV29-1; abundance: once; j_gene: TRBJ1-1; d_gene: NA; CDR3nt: TGCGGGTGGAGAGGGGCGAACACTGAAGCTTTCTTT; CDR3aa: CGWRGANTEAFF
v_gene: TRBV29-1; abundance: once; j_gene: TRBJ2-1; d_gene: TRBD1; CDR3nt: TGCAGCGTCCTCGAGGGGGCGCAGAGGGTTGAGCAGTTCTTC; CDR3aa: CSVLEGAQRVEQFF
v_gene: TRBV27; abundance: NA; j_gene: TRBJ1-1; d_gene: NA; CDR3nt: TGTGCCAGCAGTCCGAACCCCGGGGTGAACACTGAAGCTTTCTTT; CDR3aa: CASSPNPGVNTEAFF
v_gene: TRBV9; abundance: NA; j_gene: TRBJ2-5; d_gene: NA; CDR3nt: TGTGCCAGCAGCGACCGGGACACCCGTTTTCAGGAGACCCAGTACTTC; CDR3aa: CASSDRDTRFQETQYF
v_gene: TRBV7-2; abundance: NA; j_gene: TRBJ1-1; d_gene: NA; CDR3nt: TGTGCCAGCAGCTTAGTTGGGGGGAACACTGAAGCTTTCTTT; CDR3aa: CASSLVGGNTEAFF
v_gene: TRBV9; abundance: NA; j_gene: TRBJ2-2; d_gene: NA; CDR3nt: TGTGCCAGCAGCCCCCAAGGGCGGACCGGGGAGCTGTTTTTT; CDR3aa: CASSPQGRTGELFF
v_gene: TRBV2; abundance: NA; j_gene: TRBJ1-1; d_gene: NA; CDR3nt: TGTGCCAGCAGTTGGGGGCCCCTGAACACTGAAGCTTTCTTT; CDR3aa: CASSWGPLNTEAFF
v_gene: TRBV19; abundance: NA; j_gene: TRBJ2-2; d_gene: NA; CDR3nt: TGTGCCAGTAAGAAAGGGGGAAACACCGGGGAGCTGTTTTTT; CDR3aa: CASKKGGNTGELFF
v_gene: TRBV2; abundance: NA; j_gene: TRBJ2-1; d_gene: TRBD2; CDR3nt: TGTGCCAGCAGAGGCGGCGGGGGGATCGACAATGAGCAGTTCTTC; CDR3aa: CASRGGGGIDNEQFF
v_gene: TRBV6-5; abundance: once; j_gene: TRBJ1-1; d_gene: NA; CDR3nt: TGTGCCAGCAAAATTTCGGGCCGGGAGGCTTTCTTT; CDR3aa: CASKISGREAFF
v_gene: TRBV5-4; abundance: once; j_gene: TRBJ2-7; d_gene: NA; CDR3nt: TGTGCCAGCAGCTTGGAGGCGTTGGGCTACGAGCAGTACTTC; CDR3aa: CASSLEALGYEQYF